This TCR beta chain was documented in a study of blood T cell repertoires in COVID-19. On the study more broadly: Whether acute or convalescent, the COVID-19 samples came from the United States, Italy and Spain.

The V and J ends lost 5 bases and 4 bases, in that order; junction bases with no gene match: 10. Per the germline V gene, CDR1 is SEHNR and CDR2 is FQNEAQ (reference sequence). CDR3 length: 15 amino acids. Authors' analysis steps: Scientists estimated how many nucleated cells there were by amplifying reference gene primers. Clones were read by immunoSEQ multiplex PCR, and TCRdb kept only the in-frame ones, dropping some. V and J calls plus clone size are reproduced from that table; the DNA served to infer D and trimming. The table shows about 120,000 clones, with 75% to 85% occurring only once. This rearrangement joins TRBV7-9 to TRBJ1-2, with 7 bases matching TRBD1. The source of this sequence is a human donor in a cohort sampled during active COVID-19. Sequenced: peripheral blood. The DNA of the CDR3 is TGTGCCAGCAGCCTGGGACAGTCAACTCCCTATGGCTACACCTTC. It codes for CASSLGQSTPYGYTF.